This section outlines one T cell receptor (beta chain) sequence together with its context. The target antigen is unknown. The data belong to a study of T cell responses to AZD1222 COVID-19 vaccine. In the study overall: Samples with a second dose at about 4 or about 12 weeks were pooled together. Broader study findings: Every sample of the repertoires postdated the peak T cell response. Researchers report vaccine-associated CD4 TCRs spanning spike, with dominance at 160-218 and 743-854. A mostly white British donor set with more females was recruited, and clonal diversity was possibly underestimated.

Clones were read by immunoSEQ multiplex PCR, and TCRdb kept only the in-frame ones, dropping some. The sample includes 150,000 to 200,000 clones, roughly 93% of them seen just once. Trimming removed 3 bases at V and 1 base at J, with 8 bases between. The CDR3 covers 14 residues. Germline V gives CDR1 SGHTS, CDR2 YDEGEE. Sequencing was performed on peripheral blood, taken on day 0 of AZD1222 vaccination. The chain recombines TRBV5-8 with TRBJ2-1, with D perhaps matching TRBD1 or TRBD2 (5 bases each). This TCR was sampled from an adult in good health. In DNA, the CDR3 is TGTGCCAGCAGCTCGGGACCGTCCTACAATGAGCAGTTCTTC. It translates to CASSSGPSYNEQFF.